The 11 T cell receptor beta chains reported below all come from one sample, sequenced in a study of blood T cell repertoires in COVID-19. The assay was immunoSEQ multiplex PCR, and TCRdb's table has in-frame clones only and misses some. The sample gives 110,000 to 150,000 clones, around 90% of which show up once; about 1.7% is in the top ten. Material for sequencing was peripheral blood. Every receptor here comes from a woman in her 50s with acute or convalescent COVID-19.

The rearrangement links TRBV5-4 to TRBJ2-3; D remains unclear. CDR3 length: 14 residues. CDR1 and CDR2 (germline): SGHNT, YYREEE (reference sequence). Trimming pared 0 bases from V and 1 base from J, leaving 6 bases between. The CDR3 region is CASSLAQGTDTQYF. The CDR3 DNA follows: TGTGCCAGCAGCTTGGCGCAGGGCACAGATACGCAGTATTTT.

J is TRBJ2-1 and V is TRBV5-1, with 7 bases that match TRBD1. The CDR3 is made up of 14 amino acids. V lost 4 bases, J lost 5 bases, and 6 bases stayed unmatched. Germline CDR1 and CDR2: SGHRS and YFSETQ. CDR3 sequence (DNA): TGCGCCAGCAGCGCCAGGGGGTCCAACAATGAGCAGTTCTTC. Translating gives CASSARGSNNEQFF.

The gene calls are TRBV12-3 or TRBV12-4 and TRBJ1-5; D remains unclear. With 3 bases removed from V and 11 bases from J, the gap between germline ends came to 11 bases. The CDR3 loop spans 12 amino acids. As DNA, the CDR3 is TGTGCCAGCAGTTTGGGTCTGAGGACCCAGCATTTT. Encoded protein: CASSLGLRTQHF.

In DNA form, the CDR3 reads TGTGCCAGCAGTTATTCCGGGACAGGGGAAACAGATACGCAGTATTTT. Amino acid sequence: CASSYSGTGETDTQYF. This chain joins TRBV6-5 and TRBJ2-3, with 10 bases lining up with TRBD1. The CDR3 consists of 16 residues. Trimming took 3 bases from V and 3 from J; bases not matched to a gene: 6. Germline lookup yields CDR1 MNHEY and CDR2 SVGAGI.

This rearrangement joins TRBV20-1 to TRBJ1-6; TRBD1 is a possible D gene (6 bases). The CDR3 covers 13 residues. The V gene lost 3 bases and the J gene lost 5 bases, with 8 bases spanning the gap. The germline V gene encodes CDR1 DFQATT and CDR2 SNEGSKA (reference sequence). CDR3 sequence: CSASDRNNSPLHF. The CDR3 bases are TGCAGTGCTAGTGACAGGAATAATTCACCCCTCCACTTT.

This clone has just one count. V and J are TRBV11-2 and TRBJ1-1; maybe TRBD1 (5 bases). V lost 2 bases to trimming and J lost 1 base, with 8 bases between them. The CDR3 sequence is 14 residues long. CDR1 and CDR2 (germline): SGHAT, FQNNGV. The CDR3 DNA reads TGTGCCAGCAGCTTAAGACAGCAGAACACTGAAGCTTTCTTT. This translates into CASSLRQQNTEAFF.

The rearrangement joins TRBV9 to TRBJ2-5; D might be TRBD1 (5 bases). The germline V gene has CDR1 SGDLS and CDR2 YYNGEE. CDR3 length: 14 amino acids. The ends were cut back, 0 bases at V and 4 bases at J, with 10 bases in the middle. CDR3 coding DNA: TGTGCCAGCAGCGTAGAGGGGATGGGAGAGACCCAGTACTTC. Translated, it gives CASSVEGMGETQYF.

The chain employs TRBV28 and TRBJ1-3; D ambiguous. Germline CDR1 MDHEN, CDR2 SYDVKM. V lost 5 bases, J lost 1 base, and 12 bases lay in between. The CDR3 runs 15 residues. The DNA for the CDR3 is TGTGCCAGCAGTACCCTTAGTTCGTCTGGAAACACCATATATTTT. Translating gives CASSTLSSSGNTIYF.

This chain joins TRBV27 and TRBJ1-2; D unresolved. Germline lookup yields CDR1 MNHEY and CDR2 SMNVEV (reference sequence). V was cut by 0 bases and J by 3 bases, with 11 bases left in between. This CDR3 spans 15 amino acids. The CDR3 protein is CASSLSWRRDYGYTF. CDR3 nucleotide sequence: TGTGCCAGCAGTTTATCGTGGAGGAGGGACTATGGCTACACCTTC.

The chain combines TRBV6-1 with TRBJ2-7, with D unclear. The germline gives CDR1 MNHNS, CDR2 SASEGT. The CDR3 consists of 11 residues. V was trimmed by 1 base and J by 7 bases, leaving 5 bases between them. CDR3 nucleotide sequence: TGTGCCAGCAGTGAAGAACAGGAGCAGTACTTC. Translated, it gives CASSEEQEQYF.

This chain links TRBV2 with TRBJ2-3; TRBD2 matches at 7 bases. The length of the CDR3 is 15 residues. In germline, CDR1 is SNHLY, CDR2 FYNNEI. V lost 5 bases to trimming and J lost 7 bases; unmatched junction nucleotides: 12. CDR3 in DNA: TGTGCCAGCAGTTCAAGTTTCTGGCGGGGGAATACGCAGTATTTT. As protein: CASSSSFWRGNTQYF.